The sample holds many counts of the clone carrying this T cell receptor (beta chain). As yet, its antigen is unknown. This sample stems from a study of regulatory T cells in long-lasting Graves disease. Study overall: Under 3 months of antithyroid drugs had been taken by newly diagnosed Graves' patients.

This CDR3 is 12 amino acids long. Trimming took 5 bases from V and 5 from J; bases not matched to a gene: 3. Germline V gives CDR1 DFQATT, CDR2 SNEGSKA (reference sequence). Building the TCR beta libraries relied on iRepertoire HTBI primers, and CDR3 regions underwent Arm-PCR. TCRdb called the multiplex PCR reads again in MiXCR, with one record for every CDR3 protein. The sample contains 350,000 to 550,000 distinct CDR3 sequences, 15% of which appear only once. General study findings and limits: Persistent disease samples used TRBV28, TRBJ1-2 and TRBJ2-5 preferentially.

Time point described: newly diagnosed GD, antithyroid drugs for less than 3 months. Extracted RNA from PBMCs served as the source of the TCR library. Guidelines of the American Thyroid Association were used to diagnose Graves' disease. The data were also submitted as part of a second study, on T cells in Graves' hyperthyroidism and ophthalmopathy.

The source material was peripheral blood mononuclear cells (PBMCs), sampled at new diagnosis, from a patient treated with antithyroid drugs. The chain has TRBV20-1 and TRBJ2-7, with TRBD2 matching over 10 bases. The TCR originated in a woman younger than 45 with Graves disease. The DNA of the CDR3 is TGCAGTGCTTGGACTAGCGGCAACGAGCAGTACTTC. Encoded protein: CSAWTSGNEQYF.